This TCR beta chain was retrieved from a study of cytomegalovirus exposure and HLA in healthy donors. The study's findings and limits: Among the most significant clusters, several appeared linked to common viral pathogens in a later analysis. In a later analysis, TCR beta V- and J-gene trimming was associated with a missense DCLRE1C variant. Per a prior analysis, the majority of TCR beta V segments were productive roughly 87% or roughly 30% of the time. The study listed under 200 cytomegalovirus-associated TCR beta chains.

PCR involved 60 Vbeta and 13 Jbeta primers. The data were produced by immunoSEQ multiplex PCR, yet TCRdb's version contains in-frame clones alone and is incomplete. The sample records 170,000 or so clones, 65% to 85% being singletons. With regard to this clone: No antigen is known for it.

Germline V gene lookup returns CDR1 SEHNR and CDR2 FQNEAQ (reference sequence). There are 16 residues in the CDR3. V lost 2 bases, J lost 3 bases, and 14 bases lay in between. The chain has TRBV7-9 and TRBJ1-5; TRBD1 is a possible D gene (6 bases). The TCR originated in a male donor in good health and CMV-seropositive. Sequenced sample: PBMCs. The chain's CDR3 is CASSLTRGSSNQPQHF. In nucleotides, the CDR3 is TGTGCCAGCAGCTTAACCAGGGGTAGTTCCAATCAGCCCCAGCATTTT.